This T cell receptor (beta chain) originates from a study of T cell changes during pregnancy in multiple sclerosis. V dropped 8 bases and J dropped 4; count of bases not matched to a gene: 8. The CDR3 runs to 14 residues. In germline, CDR1 is SGHRS, CDR2 YFSETQ. Produced via immunoSEQ multiplex PCR; TCRdb's table is partial and in-frame only. The table shows tens of thousands of clones, with around 90% occurring only once. The gene calls are TRBV5-1 and TRBJ2-3, with 9 positions matching TRBD1. The sequencing here drew on CD4+ T cells from peripheral blood mononuclear cells, taken in the second trimester of pregnancy. The source is a female donor with multiple sclerosis, enrolled in a pregnancy study. The CDR3 spells CASRPGQGSDTQYF. The CDR3 bases are TGCGCCAGTCGCCCGGGACAGGGCTCAGATACGCAGTATTTT.